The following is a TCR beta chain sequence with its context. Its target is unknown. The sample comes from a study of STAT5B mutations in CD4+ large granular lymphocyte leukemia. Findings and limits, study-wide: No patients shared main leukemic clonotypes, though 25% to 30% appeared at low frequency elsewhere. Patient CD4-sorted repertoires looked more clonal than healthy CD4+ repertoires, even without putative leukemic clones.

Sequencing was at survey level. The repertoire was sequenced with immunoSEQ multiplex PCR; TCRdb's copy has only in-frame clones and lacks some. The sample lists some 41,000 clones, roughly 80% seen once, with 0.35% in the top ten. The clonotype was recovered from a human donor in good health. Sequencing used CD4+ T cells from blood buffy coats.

DNA of the CDR3: TGTGCCAGCAGCTTACGGTTGCCCGGGGAGCTGTTTTTT. Protein: CASSLRLPGELFF. The chain carries TRBV7-2 and TRBJ2-2; unclear D gene. From germline, CDR1 is SGHTA and CDR2 FQGNSA. CDR3 size: 13 residues. Trimming cost V 2 bases and J 6 bases, with 7 bases left between them.